The 19 T cell receptor beta chains below come from one sample, sequenced in a study of T cell responses to AZD1222 COVID-19 vaccine. Data came from immunoSEQ multiplex PCR; TCRdb stores just in-frame clones and leaves some out. The table has approximately 150,000 clones, about 94% seen once. This material consisted of peripheral blood, taken 28 days after the second AZD1222 dose. The receptors were sampled from an adult who received the AZD1222 COVID-19 vaccine.

The chain employs TRBV6-5 and TRBJ1-3; 7 positions agree with TRBD1. CDR1 is MNHEY, CDR2 SVGAGI, per germline. The CDR3 contains 13 residues. V shed 10 bases, J shed 1 base, and the junction held 4 bases outside the gene matches. The CDR3 reads CATGGASGNTIYF. The CDR3 DNA is TGTGCCACAGGGGGGGCTTCTGGAAACACCATATATTTT.

The V gene is TRBV19, the J gene TRBJ1-2; 7 bases fit TRBD1. The V gene's germline CDR1 is LNHDA and CDR2 SQIVND (reference sequence). V was clipped by 8 bases and J by 3 bases; unmatched bases: 6. The CDR3 loop spans 13 amino acids. The CDR3 is CASLGGLHYGYTF. CDR3 nucleotides: TGTGCCAGTCTAGGGGGCTTACACTATGGCTACACCTTC. The variable domain in full, completed from reference TRBV19 and TRBJ1-2, reads DGGITQSPKYLFRKEGQNVTLSCEQNLNHDAMYWYRQDPGQGLRLIYYSQIVNDFQKGDIAEGYSVSREKKESFPLTVTSAQKNPTAFYLCASLGGLHYGYTFGSGTRLTVV.

Comment on this clone: At one of its ends the junction is not consistent with the germline gene, which may arise from a read error. The V gene is TRBV24-1, the J gene TRBJ2-1, with 7 bases that match TRBD1. The germline V gene has CDR1 KGHDR and CDR2 SFDVKD. CDR3 length: 15 residues. The DNA of the CDR3 is TGTGCCACCAGTGGTTTGACAGGGCCGGACAATGAGCAGTTCTTC. This codes for CATSGLTGPDNEQFF.

This chain uses TRBV15 with TRBJ1-4; the match to TRBD1 covers 7 bases. The CDR3 runs to 19 residues. The V segment lost 0 bases and the J segment 6 bases; nucleotides outside the gene matches: 16. Germline assignment: CDR1 LNHNV and CDR2 YYDKDF (reference sequence). CDR3 bases: TGTGCCACCAGCAGAGATAGGGTAGGAAGGGGGCTCCTTGATGAAAAACTGTTTTTT. This encodes CATSRDRVGRGLLDEKLFF.

The rearrangement uses TRBV6-5 and TRBJ1-1, with 9 bases identical to TRBD1. The CDR3 is made up of 15 amino acids. J lost 5 bases, V lost 6 bases, and 10 bases had no gene match. Germline V CDR1 and CDR2: MNHEY, SVGAGI. The CDR3 region is CASSTDRGIWTEAFF. The CDR3 DNA reads as TGTGCCAGCAGCACGGACAGGGGCATATGGACTGAAGCTTTCTTT.

The rearrangement joins TRBV10-3 to TRBJ2-1; D is uncertain. There are 12 residues in the CDR3. Germline V gene sequence: CDR1 ENHRY, CDR2 SYGVKD. V lost 7 bases and J lost 7, with 11 bases in between. The CDR3: CAIMGQGNEQFF. For the CDR3, the DNA is TGTGCCATCATGGGTCAAGGGAATGAGCAGTTCTTC.

This clone was counted once. The rearrangement links TRBV27 to TRBJ2-7; no definite D call. The CDR3 sequence is 14 residues long. Trimming removed 3 bases from V and 4 bases from J, with 13 bases in between. From germline, CDR1 is MNHEY and CDR2 SMNVEV (reference sequence). The CDR3 region has the DNA TGTGCCAGCAGTTTCCAGGCGGTGTTGTACGAGCAGTACTTC. This translates into CASSFQAVLYEQYF.

This clone was seen just once. J is TRBJ2-7 and V is TRBV2; tentatively, D is TRBD1 or TRBD2 (5 bases each). Germline lookup yields CDR1 SNHLY and CDR2 FYNNEI. Trimming shortened V by 7 bases and J by 1 base, and 14 bases separated the two germline ends. The CDR3 has 14 amino acids. CDR3 in DNA: TGTGCCAGCAACCGGGGACGGAAGTCCTACGAGCAGTACTTC. This sequence encodes CASNRGRKSYEQYF.

The chain employs TRBV5-1 and TRBJ2-3; unclear D gene. The CDR3 spans 13 residues. The germline V gene encodes CDR1 SGHRS and CDR2 YFSETQ. The V and J ends lost 4 bases and 7 bases respectively, with 13 bases between them. CDR3 residues: CASSGPDGYTQYF. The CDR3, as DNA: TGCGCCAGCAGCGGCCCGGACGGCTATACGCAGTATTTT.

This chain joins TRBV4-1 and TRBJ2-1, with D maybe TRBD2 (6 bases). The length of the CDR3 is 15 residues. V lost 4 bases, J lost 7 bases, and 17 bases lay in between. Germline V gene lookup returns CDR1 MGHRA and CDR2 YSYEKL. The CDR3 sequence is CASSPRETVGNEQFF. The CDR3 DNA reads TGCGCCAGCAGCCCCCGGGAGACTGTTGGGAATGAGCAGTTCTTC.

The chain joins TRBV2 to TRBJ1-6; no clear D gene. The germline V and J ends were trimmed by 6 bases and 13 bases, with 10 bases remaining between them. CDR3 size: 11 residues. CDR1 and CDR2 from the germline V gene are SNHLY and FYNNEI. CDR3 protein: CASSTKPPLHF. In DNA form, the CDR3 reads TGTGCCAGCAGCACTAAACCCCCCCTCCACTTT.

This clone was detected once. The chain links TRBV6-2 or TRBV6-3 to TRBJ1-3, with no clear D. V was shortened by 0 bases and J by 2 bases, with 2 bases between the two germline ends. In germline, CDR1 is MNHEY, CDR2 SVGEGT. CDR3 length equals 13 residues. The CDR3: CASSYSTGNTIYF. CDR3 sequence (DNA): TGTGCCAGCAGTTACTCGACTGGAAACACCATATATTTT.

Written as DNA, the CDR3 is TGTGCCACCAGCAGGGGGGCTGGCGGGGGCACAGATACGCAGTATTTT. Amino acids: CATSRGAGGGTDTQYF. The chain couples TRBV15 to TRBJ2-3; D could derive from TRBD1 or TRBD2 (6 bases each). CDR1 and CDR2 from the germline V gene are LNHNV and YYDKDF (reference sequence). The ends were cut back, 3 bases at V and 1 base at J, with 14 bases in the middle. The CDR3 runs to 16 residues.

The chain combines TRBV12-3 or TRBV12-4 with TRBJ1-2; no definite D call. V was clipped by 9 bases and J by 4 bases, with 9 bases between them. The CDR3 is made up of 11 amino acids. CDR3 amino acids: CASAYSYGYTF. CDR3 bases: TGTGCCAGTGCTTACAGCTATGGCTACACCTTC.

The chain recombines TRBV6-5 with TRBJ2-1; D unclear. The CDR3 extends over 14 amino acids. The V end lost 0 bases, the J end lost 6 bases, and 9 bases lay between the germline ends. The germline CDR1 and CDR2 sequences are MNHEY and SVGAGI. This chain's CDR3 is CASSYSANFNEQFF. CDR3 bases: TGTGCCAGCAGTTACTCGGCGAATTTCAATGAGCAGTTCTTC.

In this sample, this clone turned up once. The rearrangement joins TRBV4-3 to TRBJ1-4; the D gene is possibly TRBD1 (6 bases). The CDR3 extends over 16 amino acids. CDR1 is LGHNA, CDR2 YSLEER, per germline. The V end was cut by 0 bases, the J end by 8 bases, with 16 bases between. This CDR3 is CASSQDVAQGGEKLFF. DNA of the CDR3: TGCGCCAGCAGCCAAGATGTGGCACAGGGTGGGGAAAAACTGTTTTTT.

This clone was seen just once. This chain uses TRBV15 with TRBJ1-5, with unresolved D. CDR3 length equals 16 residues. V lost 0 bases, J lost 0 bases, and 9 bases lay in between. CDR1 is LNHNV and CDR2 is YYDKDF in the germline V gene (reference sequence). DNA of the CDR3: TGTGCCACCAGCAGAGATATGTACATTAGCAATCAGCCCCAGCATTTT. Residues: CATSRDMYISNQPQHF.

The chain has TRBV4-3 and TRBJ2-7; TRBD2 matches 11 bases. The CDR3 consists of 15 residues. Trimming took 4 bases from V and 1 from J; bases not matched to a gene: 3. Per germline, CDR1 LGHNA and CDR2 YSLEER. The CDR3 DNA follows: TGCGCCAGCAGCCGGGGACTAGCGGAGTCCTACGAGCAGTACTTC. It yields the protein CASSRGLAESYEQYF.

The V gene is TRBV7-2, the J gene TRBJ2-5; D possibly uses TRBD1 or TRBD2 (6 bases each). CDR1 and CDR2 (germline): SGHTA, FQGNSA. Trimming pared 5 bases from V and 4 bases from J, leaving 20 bases between. The CDR3 consists of 16 residues. The CDR3 nucleotides are TGTGCCAGCAGCCCCGACCGAGGGGGGCTCGGAGAGACCCAGTACTTC. This gives the protein CASSPDRGGLGETQYF. Full variable domain (remainder filled in from reference TRBV7-2 and TRBJ2-5): GAGVSQSPSNKVTEKGKDVELRCDPISGHTALYWYRQSLGQGLEFLIYFQGNSAPDKSGLPSDRFSAERTGGSVSTLTIQRTQQEDSAVYLCASSPDRGGLGETQYFGPGTRLLVL.